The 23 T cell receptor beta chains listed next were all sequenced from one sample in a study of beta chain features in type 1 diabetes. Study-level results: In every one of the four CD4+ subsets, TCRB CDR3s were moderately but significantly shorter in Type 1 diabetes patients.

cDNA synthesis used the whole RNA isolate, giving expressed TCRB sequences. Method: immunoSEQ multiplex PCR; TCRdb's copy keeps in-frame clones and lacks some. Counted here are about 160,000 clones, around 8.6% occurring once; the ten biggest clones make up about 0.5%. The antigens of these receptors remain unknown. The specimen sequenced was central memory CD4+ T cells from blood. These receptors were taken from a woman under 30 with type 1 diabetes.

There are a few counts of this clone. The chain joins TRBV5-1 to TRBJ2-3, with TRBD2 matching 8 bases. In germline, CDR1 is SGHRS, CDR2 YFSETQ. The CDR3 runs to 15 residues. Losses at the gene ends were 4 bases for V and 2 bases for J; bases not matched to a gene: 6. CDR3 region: CASSPQAGVTDTQYF. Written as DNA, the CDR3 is TGCGCCAGCAGCCCTCAAGCGGGAGTCACAGATACGCAGTATTTT.

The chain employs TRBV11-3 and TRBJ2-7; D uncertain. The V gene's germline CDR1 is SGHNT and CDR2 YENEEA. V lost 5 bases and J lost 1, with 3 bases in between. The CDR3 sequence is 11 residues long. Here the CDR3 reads CASSPSYEQYF. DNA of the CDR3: TGTGCCAGCAGCCCTTCCTACGAGCAGTACTTC.

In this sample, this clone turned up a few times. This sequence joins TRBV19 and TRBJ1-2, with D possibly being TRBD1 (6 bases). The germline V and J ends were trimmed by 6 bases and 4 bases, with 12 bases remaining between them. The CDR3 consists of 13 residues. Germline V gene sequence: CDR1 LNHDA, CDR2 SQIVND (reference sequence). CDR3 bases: TGTGCCAGTAGCCTAACAGGGCCCTATGGCTACACCTTC. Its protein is CASSLTGPYGYTF.

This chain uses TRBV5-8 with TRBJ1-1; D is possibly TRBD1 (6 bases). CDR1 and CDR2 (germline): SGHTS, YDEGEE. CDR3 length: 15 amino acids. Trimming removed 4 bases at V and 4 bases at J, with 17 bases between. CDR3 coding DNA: TGTGCCAGCAGCAGGAACCAGGGGATGGGCACTGAAGCTTTCTTT. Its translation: CASSRNQGMGTEAFF.

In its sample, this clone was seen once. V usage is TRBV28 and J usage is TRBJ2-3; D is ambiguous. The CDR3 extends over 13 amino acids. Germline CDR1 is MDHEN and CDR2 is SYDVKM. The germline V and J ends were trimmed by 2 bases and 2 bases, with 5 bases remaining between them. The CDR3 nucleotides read TGTGCCAGCAGTTTAGAGGCCACAGATACGCAGTATTTT. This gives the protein CASSLEATDTQYF.

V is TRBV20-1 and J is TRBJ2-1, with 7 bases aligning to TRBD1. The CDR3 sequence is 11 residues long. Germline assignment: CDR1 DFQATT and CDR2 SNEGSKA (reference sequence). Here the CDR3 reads CGTNRGNEQFF. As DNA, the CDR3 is TGCGGAACGAACAGGGGCAATGAGCAGTTCTTC.

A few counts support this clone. The CDR3 DNA is TGTGCCAGCAGCCGCCGGGCGGGGGACGAGACCCAGTACTTC. Encoded protein: CASSRRAGDETQYF. The rearrangement links TRBV7-2 to TRBJ2-5; 7 nucleotides match TRBD2. The CDR3 totals 14 residues. J was trimmed by 5 bases and V by 5 bases; bases with no gene match: 8. Germline V CDR1 and CDR2: SGHTA, FQGNSA.

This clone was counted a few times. The CDR3 DNA follows: TGTGCCAGCAGTGCAGGGGATGTCGCTGAAGCTTTCTTT. It specifies CASSAGDVAEAFF. V gene TRBV2 combines with J gene TRBJ1-1, with TRBD1 as a possible D gene (6 bases). Trimming cost V 4 bases and J 6 bases, with 12 bases left between them. There are 13 residues in the CDR3. Germline V gene data show CDR1 as SNHLY and CDR2 as FYNNEI.

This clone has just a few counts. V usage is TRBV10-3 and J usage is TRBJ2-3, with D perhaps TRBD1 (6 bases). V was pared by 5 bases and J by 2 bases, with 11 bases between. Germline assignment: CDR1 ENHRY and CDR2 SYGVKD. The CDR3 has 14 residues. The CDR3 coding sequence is TGTGCCATCAGTCAGGGGCTTATCACAGATACGCAGTATTTT. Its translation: CAISQGLITDTQYF.

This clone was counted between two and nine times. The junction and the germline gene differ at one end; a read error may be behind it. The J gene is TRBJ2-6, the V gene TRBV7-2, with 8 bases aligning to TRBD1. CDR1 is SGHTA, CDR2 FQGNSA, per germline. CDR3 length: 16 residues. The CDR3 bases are TGTGCCAGCAGCATGGACAGGGCTACTGGTGCCAACGTCCTGACTTTC. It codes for CASSMDRATGANVLTF.

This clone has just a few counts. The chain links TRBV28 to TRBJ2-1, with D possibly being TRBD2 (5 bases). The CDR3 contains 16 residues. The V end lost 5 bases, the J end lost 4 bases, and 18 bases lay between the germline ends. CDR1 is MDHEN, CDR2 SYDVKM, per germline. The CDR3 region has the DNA TGTGCCAGCAGTCCCCCCCCGGTGGGAGAGTACAATGAGCAGTTCTTC. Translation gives CASSPPPVGEYNEQFF.

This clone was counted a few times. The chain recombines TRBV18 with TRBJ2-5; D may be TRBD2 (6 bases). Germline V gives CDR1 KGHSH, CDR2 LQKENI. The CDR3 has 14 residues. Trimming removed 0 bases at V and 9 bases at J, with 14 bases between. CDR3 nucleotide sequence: TGTGCCAGCTCACCACCATCGGGCGGGGAGGCCCAGTACTTC. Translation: CASSPPSGGEAQYF.

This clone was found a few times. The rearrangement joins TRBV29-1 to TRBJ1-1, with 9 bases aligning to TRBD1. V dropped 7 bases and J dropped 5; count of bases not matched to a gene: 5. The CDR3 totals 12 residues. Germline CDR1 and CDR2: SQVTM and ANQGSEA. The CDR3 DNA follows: TGCAGCGCCATACAGGGGGCAACTGAAGCTTTCTTT. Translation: CSAIQGATEAFF.

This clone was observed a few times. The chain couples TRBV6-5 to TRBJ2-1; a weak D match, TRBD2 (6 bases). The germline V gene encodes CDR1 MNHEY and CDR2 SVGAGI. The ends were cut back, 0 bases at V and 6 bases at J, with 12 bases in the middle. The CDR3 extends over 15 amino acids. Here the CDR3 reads CASSYSWGVSNEQFF. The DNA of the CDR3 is TGTGCCAGCAGTTACTCTTGGGGGGTATCCAATGAGCAGTTCTTC.

This CDR3 reads CASSPDQDSTYEQYF. The CDR3 region has the DNA TGTGCCAGCTCACCGGATCAGGACAGCACCTACGAGCAGTACTTC. The chain recombines TRBV18 with TRBJ2-7, with D maybe TRBD1 (6 bases). The length of the CDR3 is 15 residues. Germline V gene lookup returns CDR1 KGHSH and CDR2 LQKENI. V lost 3 bases, J lost 2 bases, and 14 bases lay in between.

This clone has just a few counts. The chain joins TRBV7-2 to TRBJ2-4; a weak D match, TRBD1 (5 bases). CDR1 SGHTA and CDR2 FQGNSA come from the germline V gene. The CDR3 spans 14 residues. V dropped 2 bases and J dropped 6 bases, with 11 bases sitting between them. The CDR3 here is CASSLLGQGNIQYF. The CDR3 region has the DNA TGTGCCAGCAGCTTACTTGGGCAGGGAAACATTCAGTACTTC.

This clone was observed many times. In DNA form, the CDR3 reads TGCAGCGTGCGGGAGGCCCTGGGCACTGAAGCTTTCTTT. It yields the protein CSVREALGTEAFF. The chain has TRBV29-1 and TRBJ1-1; no definite D call. CDR3 size: 13 residues. Trimming took off 6 bases at V and 4 bases at J, with 15 bases between the two ends. Germline CDR1 reads SQVTM; CDR2 reads ANQGSEA.

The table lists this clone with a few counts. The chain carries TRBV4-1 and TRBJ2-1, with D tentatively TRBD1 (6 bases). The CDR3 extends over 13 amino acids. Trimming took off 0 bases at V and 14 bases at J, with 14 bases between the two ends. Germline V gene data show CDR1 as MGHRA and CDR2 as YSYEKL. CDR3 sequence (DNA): TGCGCCAGCAGCCAAGATCTAGGGGGACGGGAGTTCTTC. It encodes CASSQDLGGREFF.

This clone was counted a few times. The CDR3 nucleotides are TGTGCCAGCTCACCACGGCCTCTACAGGGGCTGAACACTGAAGCTTTCTTT. Translation: CASSPRPLQGLNTEAFF. This sequence joins TRBV18 and TRBJ1-1, with 7 bases identical to TRBD1. Per germline, CDR1 KGHSH and CDR2 LQKENI. V lost 1 base, J lost 0 bases, and 8 bases stayed unmatched. The CDR3 is 17 residues long.

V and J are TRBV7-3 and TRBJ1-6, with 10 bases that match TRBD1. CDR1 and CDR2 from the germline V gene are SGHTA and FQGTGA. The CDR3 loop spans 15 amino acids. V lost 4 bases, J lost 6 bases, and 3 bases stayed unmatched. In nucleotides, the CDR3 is TGTGCCAGCAGCTCCGGACAGGGGGTTAATTCACCCCTCCACTTT. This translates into CASSSGQGVNSPLHF.

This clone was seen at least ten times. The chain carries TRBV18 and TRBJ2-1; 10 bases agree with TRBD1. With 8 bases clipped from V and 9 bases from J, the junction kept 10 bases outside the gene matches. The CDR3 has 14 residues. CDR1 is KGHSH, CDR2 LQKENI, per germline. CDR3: CASRGTGALGEQFF. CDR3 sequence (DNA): TGTGCCAGCCGGGGGACAGGGGCCCTCGGTGAGCAGTTCTTC.

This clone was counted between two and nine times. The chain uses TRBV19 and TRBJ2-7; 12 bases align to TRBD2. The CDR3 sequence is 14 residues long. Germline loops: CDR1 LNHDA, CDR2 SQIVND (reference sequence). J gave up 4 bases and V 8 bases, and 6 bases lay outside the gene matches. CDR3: CASYLAGGLYEQYF. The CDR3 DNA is TGTGCCAGTTACCTAGCGGGAGGGTTATACGAGCAGTACTTC.

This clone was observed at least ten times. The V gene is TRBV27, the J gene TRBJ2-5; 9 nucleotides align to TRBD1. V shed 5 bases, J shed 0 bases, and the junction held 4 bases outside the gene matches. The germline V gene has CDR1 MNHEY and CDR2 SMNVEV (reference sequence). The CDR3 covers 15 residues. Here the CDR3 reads CASSPGQGNQETQYF. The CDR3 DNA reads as TGTGCCAGCAGTCCTGGACAGGGGAACCAAGAGACCCAGTACTTC.